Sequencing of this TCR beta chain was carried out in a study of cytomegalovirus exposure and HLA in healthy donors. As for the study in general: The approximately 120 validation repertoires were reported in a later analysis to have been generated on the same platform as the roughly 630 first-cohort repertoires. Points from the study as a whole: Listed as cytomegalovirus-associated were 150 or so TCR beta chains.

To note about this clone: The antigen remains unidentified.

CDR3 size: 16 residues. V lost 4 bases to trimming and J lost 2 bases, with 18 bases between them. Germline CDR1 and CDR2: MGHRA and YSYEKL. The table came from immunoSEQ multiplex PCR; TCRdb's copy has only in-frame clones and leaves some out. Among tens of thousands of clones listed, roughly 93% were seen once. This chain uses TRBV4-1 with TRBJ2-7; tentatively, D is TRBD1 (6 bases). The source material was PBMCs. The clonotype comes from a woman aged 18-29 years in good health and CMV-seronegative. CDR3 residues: CASSPLGQGIPYEQYF. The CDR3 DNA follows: TGCGCCAGCAGCCCGTTGGGGCAGGGGATCCCCTACGAGCAGTACTTC.